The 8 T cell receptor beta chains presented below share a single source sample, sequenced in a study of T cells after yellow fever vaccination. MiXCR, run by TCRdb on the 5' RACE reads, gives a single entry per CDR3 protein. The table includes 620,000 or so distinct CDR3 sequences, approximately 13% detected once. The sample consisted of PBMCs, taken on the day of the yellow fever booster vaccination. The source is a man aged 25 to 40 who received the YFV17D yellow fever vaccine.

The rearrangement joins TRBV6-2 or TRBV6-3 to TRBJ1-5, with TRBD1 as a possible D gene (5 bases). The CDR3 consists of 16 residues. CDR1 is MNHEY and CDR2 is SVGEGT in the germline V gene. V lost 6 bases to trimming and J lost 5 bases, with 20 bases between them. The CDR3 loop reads CASSHLPGTGDQPQHF. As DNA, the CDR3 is TGTGCCAGCAGCCATCTTCCAGGGACGGGGGATCAGCCCCAGCATTTT.

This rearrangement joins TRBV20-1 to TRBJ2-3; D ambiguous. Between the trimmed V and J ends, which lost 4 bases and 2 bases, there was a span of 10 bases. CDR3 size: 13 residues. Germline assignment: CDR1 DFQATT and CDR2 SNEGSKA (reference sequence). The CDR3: CSAILGNTDTQYF. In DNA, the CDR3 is TGCAGTGCTATTCTCGGAAACACAGATACGCAGTATTTT.

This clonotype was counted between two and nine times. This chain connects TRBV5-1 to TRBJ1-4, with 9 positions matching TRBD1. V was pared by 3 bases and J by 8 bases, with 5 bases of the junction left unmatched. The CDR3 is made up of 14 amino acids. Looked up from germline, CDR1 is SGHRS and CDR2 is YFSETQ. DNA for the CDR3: TGCGCCAGCAGCTCGGGACAGGGCCGGGAAAAACTGTTTTTT. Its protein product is CASSSGQGREKLFF.

The CDR3 sequence is CSARDNAMNTEAFF. CDR3 sequence (DNA): TGCAGTGCTAGAGATAATGCTATGAACACTGAAGCTTTCTTT. This chain joins TRBV20-1 and TRBJ1-1; D call uncertain. CDR1 and CDR2 from the germline V gene are DFQATT and SNEGSKA (reference sequence). The CDR3 has 14 amino acids. With 0 bases removed from V and 0 bases from J, the gap between germline ends came to 8 bases.

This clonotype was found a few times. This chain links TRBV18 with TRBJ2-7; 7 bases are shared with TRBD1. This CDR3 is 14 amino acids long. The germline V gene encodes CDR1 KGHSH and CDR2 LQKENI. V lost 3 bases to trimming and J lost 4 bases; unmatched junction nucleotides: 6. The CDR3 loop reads CASSPETGLYEQYF. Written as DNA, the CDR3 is TGTGCCAGCTCACCCGAGACAGGGCTTTACGAGCAGTACTTC.

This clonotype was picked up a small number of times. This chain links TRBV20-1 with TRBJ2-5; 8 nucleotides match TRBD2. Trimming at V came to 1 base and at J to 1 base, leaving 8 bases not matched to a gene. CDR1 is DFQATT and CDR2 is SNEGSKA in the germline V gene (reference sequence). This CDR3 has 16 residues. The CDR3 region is CSARARRGLAQETQYF. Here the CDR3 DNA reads TGCAGTGCTAGAGCCCGCCGTGGACTAGCCCAAGAGACCCAGTACTTC.

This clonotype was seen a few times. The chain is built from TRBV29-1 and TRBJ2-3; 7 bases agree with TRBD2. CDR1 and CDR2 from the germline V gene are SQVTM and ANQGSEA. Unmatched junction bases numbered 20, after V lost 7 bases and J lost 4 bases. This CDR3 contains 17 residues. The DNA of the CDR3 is TGCAGCGCCGACCCCTCGAGGATGGCTAGCGGATCAGATACGCAGTATTTT. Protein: CSADPSRMASGSDTQYF.

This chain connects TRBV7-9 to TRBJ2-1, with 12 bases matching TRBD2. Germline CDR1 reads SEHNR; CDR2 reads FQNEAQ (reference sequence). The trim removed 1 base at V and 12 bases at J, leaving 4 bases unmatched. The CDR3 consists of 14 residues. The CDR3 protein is CASSLGTSGIGQFF. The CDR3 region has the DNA TGTGCCAGCAGCTTAGGGACTAGCGGGATTGGGCAGTTCTTC.